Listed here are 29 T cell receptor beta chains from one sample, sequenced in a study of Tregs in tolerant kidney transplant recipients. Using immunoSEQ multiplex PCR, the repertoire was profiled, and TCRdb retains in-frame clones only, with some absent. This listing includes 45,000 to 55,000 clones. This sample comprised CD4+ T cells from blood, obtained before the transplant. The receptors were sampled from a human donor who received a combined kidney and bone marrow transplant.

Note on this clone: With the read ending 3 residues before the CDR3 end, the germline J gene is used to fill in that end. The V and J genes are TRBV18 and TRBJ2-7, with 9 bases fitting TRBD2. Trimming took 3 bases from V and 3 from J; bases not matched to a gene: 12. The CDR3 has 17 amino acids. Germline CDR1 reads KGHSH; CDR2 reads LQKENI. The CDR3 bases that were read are TGTGCCAGCTCACCCGCGGGATCGGCGCGGGAGGGCTACGAG. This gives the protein CASSPAGSAREGYE. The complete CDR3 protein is CASSPAGSAREGYEQYF.

CDR3 bases read: TGTGCCAGCAGCCCGGTCCCGGTCATGAACACTGAA. Translated: CASSPVPVMNTE. The entire CDR3 protein reads CASSPVPVMNTEAFF. V gene TRBV7-3 combines with J gene TRBJ1-1, with no clear D. The CDR3 is cut off 3 residues early in the read; its end comes from the germline J gene. CDR1 is SGHTA, CDR2 FQGTGA, per germline. Trimming cost V 5 bases and J 0 bases, with 13 bases left between them. This CDR3 region has 15 residues.

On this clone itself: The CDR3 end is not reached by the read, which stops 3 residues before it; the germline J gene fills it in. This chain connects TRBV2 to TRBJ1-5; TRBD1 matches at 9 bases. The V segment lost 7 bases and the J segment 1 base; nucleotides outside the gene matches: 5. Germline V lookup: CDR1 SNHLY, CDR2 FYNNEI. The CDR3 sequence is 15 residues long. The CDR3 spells CASKDRGGSNQPQHF. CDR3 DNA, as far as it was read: TGTGCCAGCAAGGACAGGGGTGGAAGCAATCAGCCC.

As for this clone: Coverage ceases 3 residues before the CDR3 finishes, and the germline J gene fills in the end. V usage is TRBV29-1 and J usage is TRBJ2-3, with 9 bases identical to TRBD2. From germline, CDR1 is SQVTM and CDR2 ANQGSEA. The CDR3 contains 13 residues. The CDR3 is CSVEETGLATQYF. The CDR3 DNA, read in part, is TGCAGCGTTGAAGAGACGGGACTAGCAACG.

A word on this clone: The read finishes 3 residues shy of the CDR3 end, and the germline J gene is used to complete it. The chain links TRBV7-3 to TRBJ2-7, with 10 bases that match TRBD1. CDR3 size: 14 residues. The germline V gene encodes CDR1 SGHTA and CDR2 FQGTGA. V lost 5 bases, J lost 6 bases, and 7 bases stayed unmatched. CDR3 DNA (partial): TGTGCCAGCAGCCCCGGGACAGGGGCTGCCGAG. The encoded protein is CASSPGTGAAE. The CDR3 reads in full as CASSPGTGAAEQYF. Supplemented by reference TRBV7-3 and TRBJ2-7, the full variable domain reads GAGVSQTPSNKVTEKGKYVELRCDPISGHTALYWYRQSLGQGPEFLIYFQGTGAADDSGLPNDRFFAVRPEGSVSTLKIQRTERGDSAVYLCASSPGTGAAEQYFGPGTRLTVT.

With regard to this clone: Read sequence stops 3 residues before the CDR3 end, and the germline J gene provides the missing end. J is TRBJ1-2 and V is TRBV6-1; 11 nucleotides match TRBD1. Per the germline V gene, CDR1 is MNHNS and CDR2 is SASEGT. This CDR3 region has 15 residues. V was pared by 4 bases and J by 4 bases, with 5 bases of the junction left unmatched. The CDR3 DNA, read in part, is TGTGCCAGCAGTGTGGGACAGGGGGATAGCTATGGC. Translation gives CASSVGQGDSYG. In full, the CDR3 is CASSVGQGDSYGYTF.

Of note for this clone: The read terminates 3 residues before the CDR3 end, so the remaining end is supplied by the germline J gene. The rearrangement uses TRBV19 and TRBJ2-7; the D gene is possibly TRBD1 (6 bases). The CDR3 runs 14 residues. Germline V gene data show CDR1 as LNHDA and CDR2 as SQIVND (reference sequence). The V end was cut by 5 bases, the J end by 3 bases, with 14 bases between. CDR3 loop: CASSRGGKGYEQYF. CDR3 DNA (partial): TGTGCCAGTAGTCGAGGGGGAAAGGGCTACGAG.

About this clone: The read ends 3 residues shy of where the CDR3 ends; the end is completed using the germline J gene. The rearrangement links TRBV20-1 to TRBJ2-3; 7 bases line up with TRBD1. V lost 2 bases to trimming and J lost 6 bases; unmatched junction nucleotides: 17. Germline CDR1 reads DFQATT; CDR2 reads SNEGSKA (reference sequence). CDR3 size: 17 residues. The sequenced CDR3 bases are TGCAGTGCTAGACGGCTGACAGGGTTTAGCGCAGCGGATACG. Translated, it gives CSARRLTGFSAADT. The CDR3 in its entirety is CSARRLTGFSAADTQYF.

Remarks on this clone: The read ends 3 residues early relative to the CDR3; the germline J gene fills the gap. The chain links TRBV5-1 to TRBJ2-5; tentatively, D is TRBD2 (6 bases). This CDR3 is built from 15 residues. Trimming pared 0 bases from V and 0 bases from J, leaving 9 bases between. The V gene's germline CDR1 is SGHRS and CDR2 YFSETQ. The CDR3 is CASSLAGTYQETQYF. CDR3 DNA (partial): TGCGCCAGCAGCTTGGCAGGGACTTACCAAGAGACC.

CDR3 residues: CAWETGTGLETQYF. The covered CDR3 bases are TGTGCCTGGGAAACCGGGACAGGGTTAGAGACC. The chain joins TRBV30 to TRBJ2-5, with 9 bases identical to TRBD1. The read halts 3 residues ahead of the CDR3 end, with the missing end drawn from the germline J gene. The V and J ends lost 5 bases and 4 bases, in that order; junction bases with no gene match: 8. The CDR3 is 14 residues long. Germline lookup yields CDR1 GTSNPN and CDR2 SVGIG (reference sequence).

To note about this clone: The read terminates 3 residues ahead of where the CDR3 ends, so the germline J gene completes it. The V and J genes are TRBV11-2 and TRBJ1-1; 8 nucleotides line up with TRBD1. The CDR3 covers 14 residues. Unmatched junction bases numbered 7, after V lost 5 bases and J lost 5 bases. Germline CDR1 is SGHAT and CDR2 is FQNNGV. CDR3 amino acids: CASSNGQGRTEAFF. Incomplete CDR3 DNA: TGTGCCAGCAGCAACGGACAGGGACGGACTGAA.

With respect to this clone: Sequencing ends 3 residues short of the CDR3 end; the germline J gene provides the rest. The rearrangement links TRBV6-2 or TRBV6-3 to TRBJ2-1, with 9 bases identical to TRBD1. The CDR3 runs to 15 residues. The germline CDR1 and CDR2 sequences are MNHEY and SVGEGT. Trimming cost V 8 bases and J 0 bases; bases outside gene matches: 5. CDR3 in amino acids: CASGQGRSSYNEQFF. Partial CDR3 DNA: TGTGCCAGCGGACAGGGGCGGAGCTCCTACAATGAG.

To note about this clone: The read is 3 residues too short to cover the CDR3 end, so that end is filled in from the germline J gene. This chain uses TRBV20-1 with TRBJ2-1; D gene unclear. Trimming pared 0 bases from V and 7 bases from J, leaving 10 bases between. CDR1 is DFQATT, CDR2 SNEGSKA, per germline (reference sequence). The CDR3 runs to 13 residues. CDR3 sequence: CSARDRARNEQFF. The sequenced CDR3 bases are TGCAGTGCTAGAGATCGAGCGAGGAATGAG.

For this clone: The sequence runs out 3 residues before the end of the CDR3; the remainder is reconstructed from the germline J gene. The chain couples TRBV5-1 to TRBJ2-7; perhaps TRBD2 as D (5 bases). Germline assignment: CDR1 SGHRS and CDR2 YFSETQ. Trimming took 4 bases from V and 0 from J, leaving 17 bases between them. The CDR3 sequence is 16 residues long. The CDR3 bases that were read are TGCGCCAGCAGCCCTCGGACTTGGCGGAGCTCCTACGAG. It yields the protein CASSPRTWRSSYE. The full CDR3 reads CASSPRTWRSSYEQYF.

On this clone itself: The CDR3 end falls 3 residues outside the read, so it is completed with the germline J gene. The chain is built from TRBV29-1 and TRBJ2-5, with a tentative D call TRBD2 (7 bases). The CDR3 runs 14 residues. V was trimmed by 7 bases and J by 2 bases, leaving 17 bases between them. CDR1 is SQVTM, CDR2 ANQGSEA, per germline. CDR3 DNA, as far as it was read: TGCAGCGCCCCTCGAGGGGGAGGGCAAGAGACC. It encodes CSAPRGGGQET. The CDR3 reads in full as CSAPRGGGQETQYF.

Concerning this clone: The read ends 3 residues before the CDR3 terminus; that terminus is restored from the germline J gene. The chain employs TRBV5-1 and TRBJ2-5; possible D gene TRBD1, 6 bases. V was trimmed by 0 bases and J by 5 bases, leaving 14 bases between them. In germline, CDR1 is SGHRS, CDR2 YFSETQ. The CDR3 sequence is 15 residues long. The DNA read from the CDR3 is TGCGCCAGCAGCTTGGTAGGGGGAACGGGGGAGACC. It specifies CASSLVGGTGET. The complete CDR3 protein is CASSLVGGTGETQYF.

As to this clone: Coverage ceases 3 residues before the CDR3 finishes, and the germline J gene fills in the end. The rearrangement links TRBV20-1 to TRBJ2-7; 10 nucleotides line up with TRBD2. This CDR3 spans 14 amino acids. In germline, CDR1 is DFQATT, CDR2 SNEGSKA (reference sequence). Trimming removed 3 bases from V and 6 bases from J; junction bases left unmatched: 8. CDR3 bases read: TGCAGTGCTAGTTTGGCTAGCGGGAGTCGCGAG. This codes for CSASLASGSRE. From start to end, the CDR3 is CSASLASGSREQYF.

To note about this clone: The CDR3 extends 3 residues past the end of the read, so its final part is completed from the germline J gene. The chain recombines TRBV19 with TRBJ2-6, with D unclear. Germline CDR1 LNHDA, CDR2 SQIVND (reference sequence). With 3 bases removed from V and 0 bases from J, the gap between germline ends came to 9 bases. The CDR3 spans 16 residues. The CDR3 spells CASSIDTNSGANVLTF. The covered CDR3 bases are TGTGCCAGTAGTATCGACACCAACTCTGGGGCCAACGTC.

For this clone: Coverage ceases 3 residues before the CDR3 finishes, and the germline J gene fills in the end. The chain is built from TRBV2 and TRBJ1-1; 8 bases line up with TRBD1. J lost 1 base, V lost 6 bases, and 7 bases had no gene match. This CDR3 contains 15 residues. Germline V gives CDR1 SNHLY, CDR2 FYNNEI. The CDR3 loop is CASRARGQRNTEAFF. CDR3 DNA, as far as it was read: TGTGCCAGCAGGGCCAGGGGGCAGAGGAACACTGAA.

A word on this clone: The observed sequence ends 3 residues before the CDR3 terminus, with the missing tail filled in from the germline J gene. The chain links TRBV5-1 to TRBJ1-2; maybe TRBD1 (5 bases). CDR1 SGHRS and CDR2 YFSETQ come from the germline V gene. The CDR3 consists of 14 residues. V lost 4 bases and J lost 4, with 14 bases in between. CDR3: CASSGGDPGYGYTF. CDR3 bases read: TGCGCCAGCAGCGGCGGGGACCCTGGCTATGGC.

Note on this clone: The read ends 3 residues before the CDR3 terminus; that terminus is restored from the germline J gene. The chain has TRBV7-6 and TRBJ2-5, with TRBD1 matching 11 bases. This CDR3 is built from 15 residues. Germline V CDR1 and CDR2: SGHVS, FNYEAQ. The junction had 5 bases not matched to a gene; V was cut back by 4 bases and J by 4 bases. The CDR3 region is CASSSSGTGGETQYF. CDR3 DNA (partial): TGTGCCAGCAGCTCGTCCGGGACAGGGGGAGAGACC.

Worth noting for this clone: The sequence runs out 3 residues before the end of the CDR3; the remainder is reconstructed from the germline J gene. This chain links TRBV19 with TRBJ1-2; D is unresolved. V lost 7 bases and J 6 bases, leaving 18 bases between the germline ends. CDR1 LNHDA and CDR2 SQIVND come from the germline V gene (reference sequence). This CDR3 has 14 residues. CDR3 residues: CASIQTPRSHGYTF. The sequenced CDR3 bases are TGTGCCAGTATTCAAACCCCCAGGTCTCATGGC.

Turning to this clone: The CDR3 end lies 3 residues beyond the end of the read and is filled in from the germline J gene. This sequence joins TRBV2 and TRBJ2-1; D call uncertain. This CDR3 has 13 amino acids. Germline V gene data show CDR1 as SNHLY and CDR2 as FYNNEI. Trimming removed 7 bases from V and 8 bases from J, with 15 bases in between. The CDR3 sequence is CASNLGFRDEQFF. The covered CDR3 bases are TGTGCCAGCAATTTAGGGTTTAGGGATGAG.

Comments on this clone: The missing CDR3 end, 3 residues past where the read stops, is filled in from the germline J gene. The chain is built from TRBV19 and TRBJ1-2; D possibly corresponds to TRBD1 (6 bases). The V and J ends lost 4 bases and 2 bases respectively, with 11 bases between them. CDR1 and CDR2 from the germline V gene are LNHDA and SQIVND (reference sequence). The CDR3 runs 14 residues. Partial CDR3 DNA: TGTGCCAGTAGTACCAGGACAGAGAACTATGGC. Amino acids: CASSTRTENYG. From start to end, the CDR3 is CASSTRTENYGYTF.

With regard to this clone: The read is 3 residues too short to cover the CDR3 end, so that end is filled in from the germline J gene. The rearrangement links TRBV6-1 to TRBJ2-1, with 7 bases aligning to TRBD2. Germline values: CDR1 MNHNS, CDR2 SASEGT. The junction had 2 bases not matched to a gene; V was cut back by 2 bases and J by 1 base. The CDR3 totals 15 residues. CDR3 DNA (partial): TGTGCCAGCAGTGAATTGGGGGGGTCCTACAATGAG. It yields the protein CASSELGGSYNE. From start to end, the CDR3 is CASSELGGSYNEQFF.

CDR3 amino acids: CSVEAGGETQYF. The CDR3 bases that were read are TGCAGCGTTGAAGCAGGGGGGGAGACC. The V call is TRBV29-1, the J call TRBJ2-5; TRBD1 is a possible D gene (7 bases). With the read ending 3 residues before the CDR3 end, the germline J gene is used to fill in that end. This CDR3 is built from 12 residues. V was clipped by 1 base and J by 5 bases, with 8 bases between them. In germline, CDR1 is SQVTM, CDR2 ANQGSEA. The whole variable domain, remainder taken from reference TRBV29-1 and TRBJ2-5, is SAVISQKPSRDICQRGTSLTIQCQVDSQVTMMFWYRQQPGQSLTLIATANQGSEATYESGFVIDKFPISRPNLTFSTLTVSNMSPEDSSIYLCSVEAGGETQYFGPGTRLLVL.

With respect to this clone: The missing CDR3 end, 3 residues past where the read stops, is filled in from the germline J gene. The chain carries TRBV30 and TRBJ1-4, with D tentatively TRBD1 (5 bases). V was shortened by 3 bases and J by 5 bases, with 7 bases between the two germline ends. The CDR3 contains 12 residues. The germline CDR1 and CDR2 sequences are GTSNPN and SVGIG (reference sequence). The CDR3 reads CAWRGRNEKLFF. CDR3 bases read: TGTGCCTGGAGGGGGCGAAATGAAAAA.

The part of the CDR3 DNA that was read is TGTGCCAGCAGTTACGGGGCAGGGTCGAACGAG. Amino acid sequence: CASSYGAGSNE. The complete CDR3 sequence is CASSYGAGSNEQYF. The gene calls are TRBV6-2 or TRBV6-3 and TRBJ2-7; D is possibly TRBD1 (5 bases). The read ends 3 residues shy of where the CDR3 ends; the end is completed using the germline J gene. V was shortened by 2 bases and J by 5 bases, with 13 bases between the two germline ends. Germline V gene lookup returns CDR1 MNHEY and CDR2 SVGEGT. The CDR3 spans 14 residues.

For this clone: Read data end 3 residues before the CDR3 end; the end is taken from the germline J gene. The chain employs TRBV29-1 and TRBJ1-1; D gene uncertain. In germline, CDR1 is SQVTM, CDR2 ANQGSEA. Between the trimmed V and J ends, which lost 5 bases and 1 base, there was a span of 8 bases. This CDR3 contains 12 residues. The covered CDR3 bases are TGCAGCGTTAAGGAGGGGAACACTGAA. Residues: CSVKEGNTE. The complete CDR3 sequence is CSVKEGNTEAFF.